This TCR beta chain originates from a study of low-dose radiotherapy and immunotherapy resistance in tumors. As for the study in general: Patients received 300 mg of oral aspirin each day across four cycles, commencing on cycle 1 day 1. Primers targeting TRAV and TRBV primed first-strand cDNA, covering alpha and beta chains.

Both a constant-region primer and a V-primer adapter served to amplify TCRs across roughly 20 PCR cycles. In vitro transcription served to amplify the isolated mRNA. From the reads, TCRdb called clonotypes with MiXCR, one entry per CDR3 protein. The sample lists some 52,000 distinct CDR3 sequences, around 35% occurring once. The CDR3 loop spans 15 amino acids. Germline CDR1 MDHEN, CDR2 SYDVKM. Losses at the gene ends were 4 bases for V and 0 bases for J; bases not matched to a gene: 4. Stated time point: after trial treatment. As to treatment: LDRT plus nivolumab, ipilimumab, low-dose cyclophosphamide and aspirin (RACIN trial). All eligible patients presented with advanced solid tumors that contained no tumor-infiltrating lymphocytes. This clonotype has a count of ten or more.

This chain links TRBV28 with TRBJ1-2; TRBD1 matches at 8 bases. The sequence was collected from a male donor with rectosigmoid adenocarcinoma. The specimen was PBMCs, collected after low-dose radiotherapy plus immunotherapy. The CDR3: CASSSPGQANYGYTF. DNA of the CDR3: TGTGCCAGCAGTTCTCCGGGACAGGCTAACTATGGCTACACCTTC.